This note documents a single T cell receptor (beta chain) sequence. It has no known antigen specificity. Base qualities are not provided; no much larger clone lies one nucleotide away. At the DNA level, this CDR3 is encoded by other sequences in the same sample as well. CD8 naive samples were obtained by positive selection for CCR7 among CD45RO-negative cells, yielding a CD45RA+CCR7+ population from which TemRA cells were excluded. The donors were healthy, HIV-negative adults who had no recently reported acute infections or vaccinations. Only Caucasian adults living in Nashville, Tennessee, USA were represented among the donors. After blood collection by leukapheresis, PBMCs were isolated using Ficoll-Histopaque density gradient centrifugation and then cryopreserved in the vapor phase of liquid nitrogen. Analytical flow cytometry was used to check the purity and quantity of every magnetically sorted T cell population. From each sorted fraction, genomic DNA was isolated and quantified by UV absorbance on a Nanodrop 2000c.

The germline V gene sets CDR1 to SGHRS and CDR2 to YFSETQ. V is reduced by 2 bases and J by 2 bases, leaving a spacing of 8 bases between them. CDR3 length: 13 amino acids, cysteine to phenylalanine. Only the CDR3 part of the read is kept: 39 bases, read in frame from the first base. TCR CDR3 regions were amplified from genomic DNA by multiplex PCR using the deep immunoSEQ assay. Extracted genomic DNA from each cell subset was distributed evenly across all wells of several immunoSEQ 96-well plates, and each plate was treated as a replicate. For sorted subsets, approximately 0.2 ug of genomic DNA, equivalent to around 31,000 T cell genomes, went into each replicate PCR. Purified libraries were measured with a Qubit 3.0 fluorometer, size-checked on a Bioanalyzer 2100, and measured again with the KAPA Library Quantification kit. Every immunoSEQ 96-well plate was sequenced on a separate single-read 150-cycle Illumina NextSeq 550 flow cell. For the original study's pipeline: Because only junctional sequences without quality scores were contained in the immunoSEQ output, filtering matching that applied to full-length reads could not be performed. Sequences were annotated with PyIR, a Python wrapper for IgBLAST v1.9, using IMGT germline references to assign V/J genes and CDR3. Reads were filtered out if the reads had weak V/J assignments (E-value above 1e-6), no CDR3, stop codons, out-of-frame junctions, or ambiguous translated residues. V3J clonotypes were defined as sequences sharing the same inferred V gene, J gene, and CDR3 amino acid sequence. To compute the percentage overlap between repertoires, the number of shared unique clonotypes was divided by the size of the smaller repertoire. Richness of each repertoire was evaluated using RTK rarefaction, the Chao1 estimator, and Recon v2.1 estimates of unobserved clonotypes. Generation probabilities for all TCRbeta clonotypes obtained by the gDNA method from a few donors were computed using OLGA. TCRdb retrieved this table from immuneACCESS and kept in-frame rearrangements only. Not all clones are present; in checked studies, unresolved V genes account for under half, and no reason is known for the remainder. That table furnishes V, J and clone size, whereas the DNA furnished D and trimming. The sample table lists about 2 million clones, about 94% of them with a count of one. The top ten hold roughly 1.2% of the sample.

The source of the sample is a study of shared clonotypes between healthy human individuals (dated by TCRdb to the early 2020s). A note on the overall study: The cohort included three men and two women between 18 and 49 years of age. To estimate repertoire size and how much clonotypes are shared between individuals, the study performed deep sequencing of blood TCR repertoires from about five healthy adults. For each donor, three plates each were used for CD4 naive and CD4 memory, two plates were used for CD8 naive, and one plate was used for CD8 memory. Leukapheresis yielded between about 0.85 and 9 billion PBMCs per donor. To increase sequencing depth and limit assay-specific biases, TCR repertoire library preparation and sequencing were carried out by different laboratories using diverse techniques. Overall results and qualifications from the work: Estimated clonotype richness was generally larger for naive than for memory subsets. Because the study included only a small number of donors, the genetic and exposure-history diversity represented was limited. Sampling was limited to blood, and TCR repertoires in tissue likely differ from TCR repertoires in blood. Based on pairwise subsampling, the degree of clonotype sharing among donors was expected to be affected by sequencing depth. Higher generation probabilities were observed for clonotypes shared by all four sorted-subset donors than for non-shared clonotypes. Even with the large sequencing depth, rarefaction of the sorted-subset datasets indicated that sequencing was incomplete. When a few donors were compared, the shared fraction of clonotypes was around 4.6% for naive CD4, around 4% for naive CD8, 2.3% for memory CD4, and less than 0.45% for memory CD8.

The receptor was isolated from a man aged 18 to 30 in good health. The chain was built from TRBV5-1 and TRBJ2-7, with the D gene uncertain. What was sequenced was naive CD8+ T cells sorted from blood. The cell subset or site label, as the study defines it: CD45RA+CCR7+. The DNA reads as follows: TGCGCCAGCAGCTTTGGTCTTGCCTACGAGCAGTACTTC. Translated, it gives CASSFGLAYEQYF.